The next 12 T cell receptor beta chains were all read from a single sample in a study of cytomegalovirus exposure and HLA in healthy donors. Primers for the PCR totalled 60 Vbeta and 13 Jbeta. Sequencing was performed with immunoSEQ multiplex PCR; in TCRdb, only in-frame clones are kept and a portion is missing. This table has some 160,000 clones, about a tenth appearing once. The sample comprised PBMCs. These receptors were obtained from a male donor in good health and CMV-seronegative.

This clone was detected only a few times. The gene calls are TRBV7-9 and TRBJ1-2, with D possibly matching TRBD1 (6 bases). This CDR3 region has 16 residues. The ends were cut back, 6 bases at V and 5 bases at J, with 22 bases in the middle. CDR1 and CDR2 from the germline V gene are SEHNR and FQNEAQ (reference sequence). The CDR3 DNA reads as TGTGCCAGCAGGCTGTTTGAGACAGGAGCGTATTATGGCTACACCTTC. This sequence encodes CASRLFETGAYYGYTF.

This clone came up a few times. The genes are TRBV9 and TRBJ2-5, with TRBD2 identical over 12 bases. V dropped 4 bases and J dropped 5; count of bases not matched to a gene: 6. The CDR3 length is 15 residues. The germline V gene encodes CDR1 SGDLS and CDR2 YYNGEE. CDR3 sequence: CASSKGLAGSETQYF. CDR3 nucleotide sequence: TGTGCCAGCAGCAAAGGACTAGCGGGGTCGGAGACCCAGTACTTC.

The gene calls are TRBV7-3 and TRBJ2-3; D is uncertain. Deletions cut 2 bases from V and 6 bases from J, with 9 bases between. The CDR3 loop spans 13 amino acids. Germline CDR1 SGHTA, CDR2 FQGTGA. The CDR3 here is CASSLESPDTQYF. The DNA of the CDR3 is TGTGCCAGCAGCTTAGAGTCACCCGATACGCAGTATTTT. The variable domain in full, with the rest retrieved from reference TRBV7-3 and TRBJ2-3, is GAGVSQTPSNKVTEKGKYVELRCDPISGHTALYWYRQSLGQGPEFLIYFQGTGAADDSGLPNDRFFAVRPEGSVSTLKIQRTERGDSAVYLCASSLESPDTQYFGPGTRLTVL.

The chain carries TRBV5-1 and TRBJ2-3, with D uncertain. Germline assignment: CDR1 SGHRS and CDR2 YFSETQ. The CDR3 consists of 15 residues. Trimming took off 1 base at V and 0 bases at J, with 9 bases between the two ends. In DNA form, the CDR3 reads TGCGCCAGCAGCTTGCTTTCCTCTAGCACAGATACGCAGTATTTT. It encodes CASSLLSSSTDTQYF.

This clone was seen a few times. The V call is TRBV5-1, the J call TRBJ1-2, with 9 bases aligning to TRBD1. Per the germline V gene, CDR1 is SGHRS and CDR2 is YFSETQ. J lost 4 bases, V lost 0 bases, and 4 bases had no gene match. This CDR3 region has 15 residues. CDR3 coding DNA: TGCGCCAGCAGCTTGGAGACAGGGGGTCCCTATGGCTACACCTTC. It translates to CASSLETGGPYGYTF.

J is TRBJ2-2 and V is TRBV11-2; D remains unclear. Germline V gives CDR1 SGHAT, CDR2 FQNNGV. The CDR3 totals 15 residues. The CDR3 reads CTVRQANWKTGELFF. CDR3 nucleotides: TGTACAGTCAGGCAGGCAAATTGGAAGACCGGGGAGCTGTTTTTT.

This chain connects TRBV9 to TRBJ2-3; 9 nucleotides agree with TRBD2. After removal of 0 bases from V and 0 bases from J, the junction contained 11 bases not matched to a gene. The germline V gene has CDR1 SGDLS and CDR2 YYNGEE. This CDR3 comprises 19 residues. This chain's CDR3 is CASSVGGLAGRRSTDTQYF. The CDR3, as DNA: TGTGCCAGCAGCGTAGGGGGTCTAGCGGGGCGGCGGAGCACAGATACGCAGTATTTT. The full variable domain, rest sourced from reference TRBV9 and TRBJ2-3, is DSGVTQTPKHLITATGQRVTLRCSPRSGDLSVYWYQQSLDQGLQFLIQYYNGEERAKGNILERFSAQQFPDLHSELNLSSLELGDSALYFCASSVGGLAGRRSTDTQYFGPGTRLTVL.

This clone was observed a handful of times. This sequence joins TRBV5-6 and TRBJ1-5, with a weak D call TRBD1 (5 bases). Germline V gene lookup returns CDR1 SGHDT and CDR2 YYEEEE. The CDR3 contains 14 residues. With 3 bases removed from V and 3 bases from J, the gap between germline ends came to 10 bases. The CDR3 is CASSSSGYNQPQHF. CDR3 in DNA: TGTGCCAGCAGCTCTTCAGGGTACAATCAGCCCCAGCATTTT.

This clone occurred a few times. The chain uses TRBV2 and TRBJ1-2; 8 nucleotides agree with TRBD1. The CDR3 totals 16 residues. Trimming cost V 6 bases and J 2 bases; bases outside gene matches: 11. Per germline, CDR1 SNHLY and CDR2 FYNNEI. The CDR3 protein is CASRDSGQGRNYGYTF. The CDR3 DNA is TGTGCCAGCAGGGACTCCGGACAGGGCAGAAACTATGGCTACACCTTC. The full variable domain, completed using reference TRBV2 and TRBJ1-2, is EPEVTQTPSHQVTQMGQEVILRCVPISNHLYFYWYRQILGQKVEFLVSFYNNEISEKSEIFDDQFSVERPDGSNFTLKIRSTKLEDSAMYFCASRDSGQGRNYGYTFGSGTRLTVV.

This clone was counted a few times. V is TRBV5-1 and J is TRBJ1-4, with a weak D call TRBD1 (6 bases). The germline CDR1 and CDR2 sequences are SGHRS and YFSETQ. The CDR3 extends over 15 amino acids. Trimming removed 2 bases from V and 8 bases from J, with 16 bases in between. CDR3 sequence: CASSLQGTYLEKLFF. CDR3 nucleotide sequence: TGCGCCAGCAGCTTACAGGGTACTTACCTCGAAAAACTGTTTTTT.

This clone has a handful of counts. The rearrangement joins TRBV28 to TRBJ2-5, with D possibly TRBD2 on 5 matching bases. Germline CDR1 MDHEN, CDR2 SYDVKM. This CDR3 has 13 residues. V lost 7 bases and J lost 8, with 17 bases in between. The CDR3 DNA follows: TGTGCCAGCACCCCGGGCGGAGAGGGAACCCAGTACTTC. Protein product: CASTPGGEGTQYF. The full variable domain, its missing parts supplied by reference TRBV28 and TRBJ2-5, is DVKVTQSSRYLVKRTGEKVFLECVQDMDHENMFWYRQDPGLGLRLIYFSYDVKMKEKGDIPEGYSVSREKKERFSLILESASTNQTSMYLCASTPGGEGTQYFGPGTRLLVL.

This chain connects TRBV2 to TRBJ1-3; the D is unclear. Trimming took 6 bases from V and 0 from J, leaving 15 bases between them. This CDR3 spans 16 amino acids. From germline, CDR1 is SNHLY and CDR2 FYNNEI. The CDR3 is CASSALRFSSGNTIYF. Here the CDR3 DNA reads TGTGCCAGCAGCGCCCTCAGATTCTCCTCTGGAAACACCATATATTTT.